Detailed here is one T cell receptor (beta chain). Its target is not known. Profiling relied on immunoSEQ multiplex PCR, and the TCRdb table lists in-frame clones only, not all of them. The repertoire holds 92,000 or so clones, about nine tenths seen once, with more than 1.5% in the top ten. This specimen belongs to a study of T cell responses to AZD1222 COVID-19 vaccine. Study context: Some second doses came at about 4 weeks and others at about 12 weeks; these were pooled.

Broader study findings: Seropositive AZD1222 recipients at baseline numbered only five or six. Clonal diversity may have been underestimated in mostly white British donors.

Germline-derived CDR1 and CDR2 are SGHVS and FQNEAQ. This CDR3 region has 13 residues. V was cut by 5 bases and J by 4 bases, with 8 bases left in between. This chain joins TRBV7-8 and TRBJ2-2; D gene unclear. The receptor's source is an adult in good health. Specimen: peripheral blood, collected on day 0 of AZD1222 vaccination. The CDR3 DNA reads TGTGCCAGCAGCCAAGCAGTCACCGGGGAGCTGTTTTTT. Its protein is CASSQAVTGELFF. Based on the CDR3 plus reference TRBV7-8 and TRBJ2-2, the full variable domain is GAGVSQSPRYKVAKRGQDVALRCDPISGHVSLFWYQQALGQGPEFLTYFQNEAQLDKSGLPSDRFFAERPEGSVSTLKIQRTQQEDSAVYLCASSQAVTGELFFGEGSRLTVL.